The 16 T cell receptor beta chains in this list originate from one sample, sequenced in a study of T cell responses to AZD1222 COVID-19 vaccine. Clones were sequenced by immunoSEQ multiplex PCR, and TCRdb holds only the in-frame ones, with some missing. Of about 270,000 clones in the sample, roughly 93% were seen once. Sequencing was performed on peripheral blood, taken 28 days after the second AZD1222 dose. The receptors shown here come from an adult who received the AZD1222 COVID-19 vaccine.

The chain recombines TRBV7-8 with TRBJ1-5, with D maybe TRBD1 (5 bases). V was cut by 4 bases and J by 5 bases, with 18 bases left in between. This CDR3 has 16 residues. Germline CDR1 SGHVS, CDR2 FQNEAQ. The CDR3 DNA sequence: TGTGCCAGCAGCTCGACCCGGGACGCCACACATCAGCCCCAGCATTTT. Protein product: CASSSTRDATHQPQHF.

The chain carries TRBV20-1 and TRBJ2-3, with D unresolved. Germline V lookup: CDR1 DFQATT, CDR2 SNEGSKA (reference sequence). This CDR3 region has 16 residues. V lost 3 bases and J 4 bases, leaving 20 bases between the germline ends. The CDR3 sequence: CSASSLLAEVADTQYF. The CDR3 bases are TGCAGTGCTAGTAGTTTGCTCGCCGAGGTGGCAGATACGCAGTATTTT.

The CDR3 here is CASGTGAPGNTIYF. In DNA form, the CDR3 reads TGTGCCAGCGGGACCGGAGCACCTGGAAACACCATATATTTT. The genes are TRBV7-3 and TRBJ1-3, with D tentatively TRBD1 (5 bases). Germline V lookup: CDR1 SGHTA, CDR2 FQGTGA. The ends were cut back, 8 bases at V and 2 bases at J, with 13 bases in the middle. The CDR3 has 14 amino acids.

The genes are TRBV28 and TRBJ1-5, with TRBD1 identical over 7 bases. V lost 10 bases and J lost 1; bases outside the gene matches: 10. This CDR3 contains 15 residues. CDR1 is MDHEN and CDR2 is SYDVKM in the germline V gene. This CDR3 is CATQEGALSNQPQHF. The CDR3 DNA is TGTGCCACACAGGAGGGGGCGTTAAGCAATCAGCCCCAGCATTTT. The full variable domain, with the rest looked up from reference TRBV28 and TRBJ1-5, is DVKVTQSSRYLVKRTGEKVFLECVQDMDHENMFWYRQDPGLGLRLIYFSYDVKMKEKGDIPEGYSVSREKKERFSLILESASTNQTSMYLCATQEGALSNQPQHFGDGTRLSIL.

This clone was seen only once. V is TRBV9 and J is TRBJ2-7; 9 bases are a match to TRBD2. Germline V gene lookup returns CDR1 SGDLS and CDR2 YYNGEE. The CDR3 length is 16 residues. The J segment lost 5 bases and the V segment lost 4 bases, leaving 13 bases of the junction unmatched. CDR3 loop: CASSISGGGGAHEQYF. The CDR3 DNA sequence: TGTGCCAGCAGCATCTCCGGTGGCGGGGGGGCCCACGAGCAGTACTTC.

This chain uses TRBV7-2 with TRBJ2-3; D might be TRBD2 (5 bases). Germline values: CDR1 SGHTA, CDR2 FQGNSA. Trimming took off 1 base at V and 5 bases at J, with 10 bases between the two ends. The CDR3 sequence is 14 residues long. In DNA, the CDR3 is TGTGCCAGCAGCTTAGGACTATCGGGAGATACGCAGTATTTT. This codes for CASSLGLSGDTQYF. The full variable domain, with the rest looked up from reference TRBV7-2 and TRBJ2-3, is GAGVSQSPSNKVTEKGKDVELRCDPISGHTALYWYRQSLGQGLEFLIYFQGNSAPDKSGLPSDRFSAERTGGSVSTLTIQRTQQEDSAVYLCASSLGLSGDTQYFGPGTRLTVL.

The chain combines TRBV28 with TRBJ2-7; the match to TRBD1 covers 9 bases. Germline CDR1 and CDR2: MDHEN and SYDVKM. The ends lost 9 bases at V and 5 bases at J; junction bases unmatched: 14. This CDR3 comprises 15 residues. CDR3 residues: CASQTSGTGFDEQYF. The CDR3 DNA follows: TGTGCCAGTCAAACTTCCGGGACAGGGTTCGACGAGCAGTACTTC.

The CDR3 reads CASSEGFTLGGYTF. The CDR3 DNA follows: TGTGCCAGCAGTGAAGGCTTCACACTGGGTGGCTACACCTTC. The chain is built from TRBV2 and TRBJ1-2, with unresolved D. The germline CDR1 and CDR2 sequences are SNHLY and FYNNEI. This CDR3 has 14 amino acids. V shed 1 base and J shed 7 bases, with 13 bases lying between them.

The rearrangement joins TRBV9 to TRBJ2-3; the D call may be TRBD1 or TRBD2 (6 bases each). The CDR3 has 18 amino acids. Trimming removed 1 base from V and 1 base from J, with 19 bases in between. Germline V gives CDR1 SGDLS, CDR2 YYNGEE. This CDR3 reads CASSVRTTGQSGTDTQYF. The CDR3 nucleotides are TGTGCCAGCAGCGTAAGGACTACGGGACAATCCGGCACAGATACGCAGTATTTT.

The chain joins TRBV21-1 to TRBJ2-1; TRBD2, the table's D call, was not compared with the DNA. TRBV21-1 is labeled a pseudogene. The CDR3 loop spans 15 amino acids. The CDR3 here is CASSKAAGGRNEQFF. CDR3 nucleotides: TGTGCCAGCAGCAAAGCGGCAGGAGGGAGAAATGAGCAGTTCTTC.

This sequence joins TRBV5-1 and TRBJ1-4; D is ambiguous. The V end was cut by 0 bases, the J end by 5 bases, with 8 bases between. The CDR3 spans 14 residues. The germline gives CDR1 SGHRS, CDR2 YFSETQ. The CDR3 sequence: CASSLARVNEKLFF. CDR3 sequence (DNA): TGCGCCAGCAGCTTGGCGCGCGTGAATGAAAAACTGTTTTTT. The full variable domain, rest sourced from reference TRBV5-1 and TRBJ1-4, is KAGVTQTPRYLIKTRGQQVTLSCSPISGHRSVSWYQQTPGQGLQFLFEYFSETQRNKGNFPGRFSGRQFSNSRSEMNVSTLELGDSALYLCASSLARVNEKLFFGSGTQLSVL.

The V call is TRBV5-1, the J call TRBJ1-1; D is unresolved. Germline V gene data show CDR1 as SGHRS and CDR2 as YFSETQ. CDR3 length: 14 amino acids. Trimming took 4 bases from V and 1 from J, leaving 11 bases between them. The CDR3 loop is CASSPSPSNTEAFF. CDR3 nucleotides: TGCGCCAGCAGCCCAAGCCCGTCGAACACTGAAGCTTTCTTT.

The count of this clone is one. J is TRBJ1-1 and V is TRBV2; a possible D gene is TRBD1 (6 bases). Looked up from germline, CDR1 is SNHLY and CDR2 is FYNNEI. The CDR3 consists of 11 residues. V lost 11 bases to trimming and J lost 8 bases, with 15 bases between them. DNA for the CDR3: TGTGCCGGTCGGGGGGCCACGGAAGCTTTCTTT. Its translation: CAGRGATEAFF.

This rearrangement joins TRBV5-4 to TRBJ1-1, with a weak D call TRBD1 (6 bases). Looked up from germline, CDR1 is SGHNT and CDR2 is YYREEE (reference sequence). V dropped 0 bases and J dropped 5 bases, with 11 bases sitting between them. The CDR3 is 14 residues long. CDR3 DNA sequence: TGTGCCAGCAGCTTGGATCAGGGGAGTACTGAAGCTTTCTTT. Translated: CASSLDQGSTEAFF. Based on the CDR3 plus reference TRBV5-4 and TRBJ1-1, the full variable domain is ETGVTQSPTHLIKTRGQQVTLRCSSQSGHNTVSWYQQALGQGPQFIFQYYREEENGRGNFPPRFSGLQFPNYSSELNVNALELDDSALYLCASSLDQGSTEAFFGQGTRLTVV.

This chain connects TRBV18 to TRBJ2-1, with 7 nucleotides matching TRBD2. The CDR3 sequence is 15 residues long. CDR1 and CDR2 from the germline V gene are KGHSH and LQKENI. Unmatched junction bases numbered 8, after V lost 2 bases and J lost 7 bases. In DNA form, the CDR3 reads TGTGCCAGCTCACCATTCACTAGCGATGGGAATGAGCAGTTCTTC. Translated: CASSPFTSDGNEQFF.

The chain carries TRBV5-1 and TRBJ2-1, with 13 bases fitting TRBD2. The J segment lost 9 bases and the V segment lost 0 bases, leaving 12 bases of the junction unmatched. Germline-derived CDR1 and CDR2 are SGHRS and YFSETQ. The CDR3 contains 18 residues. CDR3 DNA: TGCGCCAGCAGCTTGGGAGGGACTAGCGGGGATTGGTGGAGTGAGCAGTTCTTC. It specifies CASSLGGTSGDWWSEQFF.